Below are 10 T cell receptor beta chains sequenced from a single sample in a study of blood T cell repertoires in COVID-19. Some clones are missing from TCRdb's copy, which holds only in-frame ones; the method was immunoSEQ multiplex PCR. This table holds 150,000 or so clones, around 90% found once. Sequenced material: peripheral blood. These receptor sequences come from a man aged 50-59 years with acute or convalescent COVID-19.

This chain links TRBV5-8 with TRBJ1-6, with no clear D. This CDR3 has 13 amino acids. V was trimmed by 2 bases and J by 9 bases, leaving 9 bases between them. CDR1 is SGHTS, CDR2 YDEGEE, per germline. The CDR3: CASSLRRGSPLHF. The CDR3 DNA is TGTGCCAGCAGCTTAAGACGGGGTTCACCCCTCCACTTT.

The chain combines TRBV5-4 with TRBJ2-2; 9 bases map to TRBD2. J lost 5 bases, V lost 7 bases, and 12 bases had no gene match. CDR1 and CDR2 from the germline V gene are SGHNT and YYREEE (reference sequence). This CDR3 is built from 16 residues. The CDR3 loop is CASSSGGSGRTGELFF. The CDR3 DNA reads as TGTGCCAGCTCCTCCGGAGGAAGCGGGAGGACCGGGGAGCTGTTTTTT. The full variable domain, in which reference TRBV5-4 and TRBJ2-2 provide the parts outside the CDR3, is ETGVTQSPTHLIKTRGQQVTLRCSSQSGHNTVSWYQQALGQGPQFIFQYYREEENGRGNFPPRFSGLQFPNYSSELNVNALELDDSALYLCASSSGGSGRTGELFFGEGSRLTVL.

The rearrangement joins TRBV5-1 to TRBJ2-1; tentatively, D is TRBD1 (6 bases). Trimming removed 4 bases from V and 0 bases from J, with 11 bases in between. This CDR3 has 15 residues. Germline CDR1 reads SGHRS; CDR2 reads YFSETQ. CDR3 loop: CASSADSFSYNEQFF. CDR3 in DNA: TGCGCCAGCAGCGCGGACAGTTTCTCCTACAATGAGCAGTTCTTC.

This clone was seen just once. The junction departs from germline at one end; a sequencing error may be responsible. This chain uses TRBV2 with TRBJ1-1; D gene ambiguous. The germline CDR1 and CDR2 sequences are SNHLY and FYNNEI. The CDR3 is made up of 11 amino acids. CDR3 residues: CASSEALRTDF. For the CDR3, the DNA is TGTGCCAGCAGTGAAGCGCTCCGAACAGATTTT.

The CDR3 here is CASSRGYNEQFF. The CDR3 nucleotides read TGTGCCAGCTCCCGCGGTTACAATGAGCAGTTCTTC. The rearrangement uses TRBV6-5 and TRBJ2-1; D unclear. The CDR3 covers 12 residues. Germline CDR1 MNHEY, CDR2 SVGAGI. V gave up 8 bases and J gave up 4 bases, with 9 bases separating them.

The rearrangement joins TRBV2 to TRBJ1-2; TRBD1 agrees at 7 bases. With 6 bases clipped from V and 0 bases from J, the junction kept 1 base outside the gene matches. The CDR3 is 13 residues long. Germline CDR1 SNHLY, CDR2 FYNNEI. As DNA, the CDR3 is TGTGCCAGCAGAGACAGGGCTAACTATGGCTACACCTTC. Translated, it gives CASRDRANYGYTF.

CDR3 sequence reads: CSAGVGQGRTGELFF. In DNA, the CDR3 is TGCAGCGCTGGCGTTGGACAGGGGCGGACCGGGGAGCTGTTTTTT. The V gene is TRBV29-1, the J gene TRBJ2-2; 9 nucleotides line up with TRBD1. Germline V gene sequence: CDR1 SQVTM, CDR2 ANQGSEA. Trimming at V came to 7 bases and at J to 5 bases, leaving 11 bases not matched to a gene. The CDR3 covers 15 residues.

The table lists this clone with a count of one. V usage is TRBV3-1 (or the pseudogene TRBV3-2) and J usage is TRBJ2-1, with 9 bases that match TRBD1. CDR1 is LGHDT, CDR2 YNNKEL, per germline (reference sequence). Trimming removed 4 bases from V and 1 base from J; junction bases left unmatched: 5. This CDR3 has 16 amino acids. The CDR3 DNA reads as TGTGCCAGCAGCCCGCGGGGGACAGGGTCCTACAATGAGCAGTTCTTC. This encodes CASSPRGTGSYNEQFF.

This clone was counted a few times. The CDR3 region has the DNA TGTGCCAGCAGTTACTACAGGGGGCGCCGCACTGAAGCTTTCTTT. Translated: CASSYYRGRRTEAFF. The V gene is TRBV6-6, the J gene TRBJ1-1, with 9 positions matching TRBD1. Trimming cost V 1 base and J 4 bases; bases outside gene matches: 4. Germline V gene lookup returns CDR1 MNHNY and CDR2 SVGAGI (reference sequence). This CDR3 is 15 amino acids long.

The chain employs TRBV5-4 and TRBJ1-1; 8 bases agree with TRBD1. CDR3 length equals 14 residues. Germline V gene lookup returns CDR1 SGHNT and CDR2 YYREEE (reference sequence). V was pared by 2 bases and J by 4 bases, with 4 bases of the junction left unmatched. CDR3 DNA sequence: TGTGCCAGCAGCTTCGGACAGGGCCCCACTGAAGCTTTCTTT. Translation gives CASSFGQGPTEAFF.